A single sample gave rise to the 32 T cell receptor beta chains below, sequenced in a study of T cells in Graves' hyperthyroidism and ophthalmopathy. Amplification targeted TCR beta CDR3 regions from RNA transcripts. An initial round of RT-PCR targeting the TCR CDR3 relied on the HTBI primer set. MiXCR, applied by TCRdb to the multiplex PCR reads, yields one record per CDR3 protein. Of hundreds of thousands of distinct CDR3 sequences listed, roughly a quarter are singletons. The sample taken for sequencing was blood. The receptors here all came from a woman between 25 and 40 years old with Graves' ophthalmopathy.

In this sample, this clonotype turned up a few times. The junction departs from the called germline gene at one end, perhaps through a read error. The CDR3 region is CAGSVEKWNTEAFF. DNA of the CDR3: TGTGCCGGCAGCGTAGAAAAATGGAACACTGAAGCTTTCTTT. The chain has TRBV9 and TRBJ1-1; D remains ambiguous. CDR1 and CDR2 from the germline V gene are SGDLS and YYNGEE. The CDR3 contains 14 residues. The whole variable domain, filled in from reference TRBV9 and TRBJ1-1, reads DSGVTQTPKHLITATGQRVTLRCSPRSGDLSVYWYQQSLDQGLQFLIQYYNGEERAKGNILERFSAQQFPDLHSELNLSSLELGDSALYFCAGSVEKWNTEAFFGQGTRLTVV.

This clonotype has ten or more counts. The V call is TRBV7-9, the J call TRBJ2-2; D is uncertain. Deletions cut 2 bases from V and 6 bases from J, with 4 bases between. This CDR3 is 12 amino acids long. Looked up from germline, CDR1 is SEHNR and CDR2 is FQNEAQ (reference sequence). For the CDR3, the DNA is TGTGCCAGCAGCTTATGGGCCGGGGAGCTGTTTTTT. Its protein product is CASSLWAGELFF.

This clonotype was seen at least ten times. The chain combines TRBV4-2 with TRBJ1-5, with D uncertain. Trimming took 1 base from V and 0 from J, leaving 7 bases between them. CDR1 and CDR2 from the germline V gene are LGHNA and YNFKEQ. This CDR3 is built from 15 residues. The CDR3 DNA follows: TGTGCCAGCAGCCAAGGGCAGGATAGCAATCAGCCCCAGCATTTT. Amino acids: CASSQGQDSNQPQHF.

This sequence joins TRBV12-3 or TRBV12-4 and TRBJ1-2; a possible D gene is TRBD1 (5 bases). The V end was cut by 3 bases, the J end by 4 bases, with 18 bases between. The CDR3 contains 16 residues. This chain's CDR3 is CASSLYFFGGSYGYTF. For the CDR3, the DNA is TGTGCCAGCAGTTTGTATTTTTTCGGGGGGTCCTATGGCTACACCTTC.

The rearrangement uses TRBV20-1 and TRBJ2-7; the match to TRBD2 covers 7 bases. The CDR3 consists of 12 residues. CDR1 is DFQATT, CDR2 SNEGSKA, per germline (reference sequence). V was pared by 4 bases and J by 7 bases, with 7 bases of the junction left unmatched. The CDR3 here is CSAIGGSGEQYF. CDR3 nucleotide sequence: TGCAGTGCTATCGGGGGGTCCGGGGAGCAGTACTTC.

The CDR3 protein is CASSFLTGGLAKNIQYF. In DNA, the CDR3 is TGTGCCAGCAGCTTTTTGACAGGGGGCTTAGCCAAAAACATTCAGTACTTC. The J gene is TRBJ2-4, the V gene TRBV7-2; TRBD1 matches 10 bases. Germline values: CDR1 SGHTA, CDR2 FQGNSA. This CDR3 contains 17 residues. The V and J ends lost 3 bases and 0 bases, in that order; junction bases with no gene match: 5.

This clonotype was counted many times. V usage is TRBV5-1 and J usage is TRBJ2-5, with D possibly being TRBD1 or TRBD2 (6 bases each). The germline V gene encodes CDR1 SGHRS and CDR2 YFSETQ. The ends were cut back, 3 bases at V and 1 base at J, with 22 bases in the middle. CDR3 length equals 18 residues. This chain's CDR3 is CASSSSHTGGLIQETQYF. The CDR3 DNA reads TGCGCCAGCAGCTCCTCCCACACCGGGGGCCTCATCCAAGAGACCCAGTACTTC.

This clonotype was observed at least ten times. The chain is built from TRBV28 and TRBJ2-2; 10 bases align to TRBD1. CDR1 is MDHEN, CDR2 SYDVKM, per germline. V was pared by 4 bases and J by 5 bases, with 1 base of the junction left unmatched. CDR3 length: 14 residues. CDR3 amino acids: CASSSGQGTGELFF. For the CDR3, the DNA is TGTGCCAGCAGTTCGGGACAGGGGACCGGGGAGCTGTTTTTT.

The gene calls are TRBV5-1 and TRBJ2-7; TRBD1 matches 8 bases. With V trimmed by 0 bases and J by 2 bases, 10 bases remained unmatched. This CDR3 contains 17 residues. Looked up from germline, CDR1 is SGHRS and CDR2 is YFSETQ. The CDR3 spells CASSLAPGDRGTYEQYF. CDR3 DNA sequence: TGCGCCAGCAGCTTGGCCCCCGGAGACAGGGGAACCTACGAGCAGTACTTC.

This clonotype was counted a single time. J is TRBJ1-2 and V is TRBV6-5; D gene ambiguous. V was pared by 4 bases and J by 6 bases, with 12 bases between. The CDR3 sequence is 13 residues long. Germline-derived CDR1 and CDR2 are MNHEY and SVGAGI. This CDR3 is CASSWQERDGYTF. The CDR3, as DNA: TGTGCCAGCAGTTGGCAGGAGCGGGATGGCTACACCTTC.

The chain has TRBV11-2 and TRBJ2-7, with 11 bases aligning to TRBD2. Germline V gene data show CDR1 as SGHAT and CDR2 as FQNNGV. CDR3 size: 15 residues. The V segment lost 4 bases and the J segment 7 bases; nucleotides outside the gene matches: 9. The CDR3 nucleotides read TGTGCCAGCAGCTCCCTAGCGGGAGGCTACTTGGAGCAGTACTTC. It is translated as CASSSLAGGYLEQYF.

This clonotype was observed at least ten times. The chain uses TRBV29-1 and TRBJ2-7; D is undetermined. The germline V gene encodes CDR1 SQVTM and CDR2 ANQGSEA. V was pared by 5 bases and J by 4 bases, with 15 bases between. This CDR3 region has 13 residues. Here the CDR3 reads CSVRSETAYEQYF. The CDR3 DNA sequence: TGCAGCGTTCGATCGGAAACAGCTTACGAGCAGTACTTC.

This rearrangement joins TRBV6-2 or TRBV6-3 to TRBJ1-5, with 9 bases matching TRBD1. The V gene end was trimmed by 0 bases and the J gene end by 4 bases; junction bases not matched to a gene: 7. The CDR3 loop spans 17 amino acids. Germline assignment: CDR1 MNHEY and CDR2 SVGEGT. CDR3 nucleotides: TGTGCCAGCAGTTACTCGAAGGGACAGGGAGATAATCAGCCCCAGCATTTT. Its translation is CASSYSKGQGDNQPQHF.

This clonotype appeared many times. The chain uses TRBV6-1 and TRBJ1-2; D gene ambiguous. V dropped 7 bases and J dropped 4 bases, with 16 bases sitting between them. Germline CDR1 and CDR2: MNHNS and SASEGT. The CDR3 is 14 residues long. CDR3 loop: CASTGIAGGYGYTF. As DNA, the CDR3 is TGTGCCAGCACCGGAATTGCGGGCGGCTATGGCTACACCTTC.

The chain recombines TRBV2 with TRBJ1-4, with D possibly matching TRBD1 (6 bases). The V end lost 3 bases, the J end lost 7 bases, and 12 bases lay between the germline ends. Germline-derived CDR1 and CDR2 are SNHLY and FYNNEI. This CDR3 has 14 residues. CDR3 residues: CASSDEGVGEKLFF. CDR3 nucleotides: TGTGCCAGCAGTGACGAGGGGGTTGGTGAAAAACTGTTTTTT.

This clonotype was observed at least ten times. This rearrangement joins TRBV19 to TRBJ2-2; no clear D. Between the trimmed V and J ends, which lost 3 bases and 3 bases, there was a span of 11 bases. Germline V gives CDR1 LNHDA, CDR2 SQIVND (reference sequence). This CDR3 region has 15 residues. The CDR3: CASSILGVDTGELFF. CDR3 sequence (DNA): TGTGCCAGTAGTATTCTTGGAGTGGACACCGGGGAGCTGTTTTTT.

This clonotype was observed many times. V gene TRBV29-1 combines with J gene TRBJ2-7; D tentatively reads TRBD1 or TRBD2 (5 bases each). V was trimmed by 6 bases and J by 0 bases, leaving 12 bases between them. The germline V gene encodes CDR1 SQVTM and CDR2 ANQGSEA. The CDR3 extends over 13 amino acids. DNA for the CDR3: TGCAGCGTGGGACCGGGTATCTCCTACGAGCAGTACTTC. Translated: CSVGPGISYEQYF.

V usage is TRBV4-1 and J usage is TRBJ2-7, with TRBD2 identical over 9 bases. CDR1 and CDR2 from the germline V gene are MGHRA and YSYEKL. The CDR3 totals 15 residues. V lost 5 bases and J lost 1; bases outside the gene matches: 6. The CDR3 region has the DNA TGCGCCAGCAGCGTTTTGACTAGCGGATCCTACGAGCAGTACTTC. As protein: CASSVLTSGSYEQYF.

The rearrangement uses TRBV12-3 or TRBV12-4 and TRBJ1-2; the D is unclear. V was trimmed by 1 base and J by 5 bases, leaving 11 bases between them. This CDR3 is built from 14 residues. The DNA of the CDR3 is TGTGCCAGCAGTTTAGGGCGGGAAACGTATGGCTACACCTTC. Protein: CASSLGRETYGYTF.

This clonotype was observed many times. At one end the junction does not follow the germline gene, possibly because of a read error. The rearrangement joins TRBV12-3 or TRBV12-4 to TRBJ1-5, with D unclear. The CDR3 is made up of 12 amino acids. The DNA of the CDR3 is TGTGCCAGCAGTTCTATATATCAACCCCAGCATTTT. It is translated as CASSSIYQPQHF.

The sample holds many counts of this clonotype. The chain links TRBV6-5 to TRBJ2-5; D unclear. The germline CDR1 and CDR2 sequences are MNHEY and SVGAGI. The V and J ends lost 0 bases and 0 bases respectively, with 11 bases between them. This CDR3 is 16 amino acids long. The CDR3 nucleotides read TGTGCCAGCAGTTACTCGTTCACATCAAACCAAGAGACCCAGTACTTC. This encodes CASSYSFTSNQETQYF.

Many counts were recorded for this clonotype. The genes are TRBV11-1 and TRBJ2-5; D is perhaps TRBD1 or TRBD2 (5 bases each). The germline CDR1 and CDR2 sequences are SGHAT and FQDESV (reference sequence). Trimming removed 3 bases at V and 4 bases at J, with 21 bases between. This CDR3 is built from 17 residues. The CDR3 nucleotides read TGTGCCAGCAGCTTTCGGGAAGGGCAGGGAAGTGTAGAGACCCAGTACTTC. The encoded protein is CASSFREGQGSVETQYF.

This clonotype showed up just a few times. The chain recombines TRBV12-3 or TRBV12-4 with TRBJ1-5; 9 nucleotides agree with TRBD1. The CDR3 has 16 amino acids. Trimming took 6 bases from V and 1 from J; bases not matched to a gene: 7. CDR3 sequence (DNA): TGTGCCAGCAGCTCGGGACAGGGAGGAAGCAATCAGCCCCAGCATTTT. Amino acid sequence: CASSSGQGGSNQPQHF.

This clonotype was counted ten times or more. V is TRBV6-5 and J is TRBJ2-7, with TRBD1 matching 9 bases. The trim removed 2 bases at V and 2 bases at J, leaving 1 base unmatched. Germline V gene sequence: CDR1 MNHEY, CDR2 SVGAGI. This CDR3 has 14 amino acids. In DNA form, the CDR3 reads TGTGCCAGCAGTTACGACAGGGGGGCCTACGAGCAGTACTTC. Translation: CASSYDRGAYEQYF.

This clonotype has at least ten counts. This chain links TRBV12-3 or TRBV12-4 with TRBJ1-1; no definite D call. CDR3 length equals 12 residues. The V end lost 5 bases, the J end lost 5 bases, and 9 bases lay between the germline ends. DNA for the CDR3: TGTGCCAGCAGTCAGCTAGGGACTGAAGCTTTCTTT. Translating gives CASSQLGTEAFF.

The rearrangement uses TRBV7-9 and TRBJ2-7; D possibly corresponds to TRBD2 (5 bases). This CDR3 spans 13 amino acids. V was shortened by 10 bases and J by 1 base, with 14 bases between the two germline ends. Germline values: CDR1 SEHNR, CDR2 FQNEAQ (reference sequence). The CDR3 sequence is CAKTTGLSYEQYF. The CDR3, as DNA: TGTGCCAAGACGACCGGACTTTCCTACGAGCAGTACTTC.

The rearrangement uses TRBV28 and TRBJ2-4, with D possibly matching TRBD1 (6 bases). The V gene lost 3 bases and the J gene lost 1 base, with 10 bases spanning the gap. CDR1 and CDR2 from the germline V gene are MDHEN and SYDVKM. CDR3 length equals 15 residues. The CDR3 sequence is CASSFSGAAKNIQYF. The CDR3 nucleotides are TGTGCCAGCAGTTTTTCAGGGGCCGCCAAAAACATTCAGTACTTC.

This clonotype was seen at least ten times. The chain carries TRBV19 and TRBJ1-1; D might be TRBD1 (5 bases). V was clipped by 4 bases and J by 3 bases, with 15 bases between them. Per the germline V gene, CDR1 is LNHDA and CDR2 is SQIVND (reference sequence). The CDR3 has 15 amino acids. CDR3: CASSRDREWDTEAFF. CDR3 sequence (DNA): TGTGCCAGTAGTAGGGACCGGGAGTGGGACACTGAAGCTTTCTTT.

As concerns this clonotype: Relative to the germline gene, one junction end is altered; a read error may explain this. The chain carries TRBV12-3 or TRBV12-4 and TRBJ1-1; D not certain. This CDR3 is 15 amino acids long. In DNA, the CDR3 is TGTACCAGCAGTTTGGGGTTGCTCCCGGCGTCAGAAGCTTTCTTT. Protein: CTSSLGLLPASEAFF.

This clonotype was recorded many times. The rearrangement joins TRBV6-1 to TRBJ1-1; tentative D call: TRBD1 (6 bases). The CDR3 runs to 15 residues. Deletions cut 5 bases from V and 1 base from J, with 14 bases between. Germline V gene lookup returns CDR1 MNHNS and CDR2 SASEGT. The CDR3: CASSTVGRGNTEAFF. For the CDR3, the DNA is TGTGCCAGCAGTACCGTGGGCAGGGGGAACACTGAAGCTTTCTTT.

The V call is TRBV27, the J call TRBJ2-5; 12 nucleotides agree with TRBD2. CDR1 and CDR2 from the germline V gene are MNHEY and SMNVEV (reference sequence). V shed 6 bases, J shed 5 bases, and the junction held 10 bases outside the gene matches. CDR3 size: 16 residues. The DNA for the CDR3 is TGTGCCAGCAGGCTTCTAGCGGGGGGGCCAGGGGAGACCCAGTACTTC. Translation gives CASRLLAGGPGETQYF.

This clonotype was counted ten times or more. This chain links TRBV11-2 with TRBJ2-1; D possibly corresponds to TRBD1 (6 bases). From germline, CDR1 is SGHAT and CDR2 FQNNGV. V was shortened by 1 base and J by 4 bases, with 8 bases between the two germline ends. The CDR3 has 14 amino acids. CDR3: CASSLVGQYNEQFF. CDR3 DNA: TGTGCCAGCAGCTTAGTAGGACAGTACAATGAGCAGTTCTTC.